These T cell receptor beta chains were read from a single sample in a study of blood T cell repertoires in COVID-19. The method was immunoSEQ multiplex PCR; TCRdb's version includes in-frame clones alone and lacks a portion of them. The sample carries 78,000 or so clones, roughly four fifths recorded once. What was sequenced was peripheral blood. The receptor set was obtained from an elderly man with acute or convalescent COVID-19. CDR3s include the opening cysteine and the closing phenylalanine or tryptophan. D genes are given only for firm matches. The size field is filled for only some rows; it gives once, few, many or a size class.

d_call	v_call	clone_size	cdr3_length	j_call	cdr3_nt	cdr3_aa
TRBD1	TRBV6-5	-	14	TRBJ2-7	TGTGCCAGCGTCCGGGACAGGCAATCCTACGAGCAGTACTTC	CASVRDRQSYEQYF
TRBD1	TRBV18	-	15	TRBJ1-3	TGTGCCAGCTCCCCGACAGGGGAAGGTGGAAACACCATATATTTT	CASSPTGEGGNTIYF
-	TRBV19	-	13	TRBJ1-5	TGTGCCAGTAGTCCTAGTAGAAATCAGCCCCAGCATTTT	CASSPSRNQPQHF
TRBD1	TRBV25-1	few	14	TRBJ1-5	TGTGCCAGCAGGGGGACAGGGATAAATCAGCCCCAGCATTTT	CASRGTGINQPQHF
-	TRBV9	-	15	TRBJ2-5	TGTGCCAGCAGCTCAGCGGCTGGGTCTAAAGAGACCCAGTACTTC	CASSSAAGSKETQYF
-	TRBV18	-	14	TRBJ2-1	TGTGCCAGCTCACCGACGGGGGTTTACAATGAGCAGTTCTTC	CASSPTGVYNEQFF
-	TRBV7-8	-	17	TRBJ2-1	TGTGCCAGCAGCTCTCTGGGTGGGACTCAAATCTACAATGAGCAGTTCTTC	CASSSLGGTQIYNEQFF
TRBD1	TRBV19	-	14	TRBJ2-7	TGTGCCAGTAGTGGGCGACAGGGGCCACCGGTGCAGTACTTC	CASSGRQGPPVQYF
-	TRBV5-5	few	16	TRBJ1-2	TGTGCCAGCAGCCCAACACGCAGGGAAATTCGATATGGCTACACCTTC	CASSPTRREIRYGYTF
TRBD2	TRBV10-3	-	16	TRBJ2-1	TGTGCCATCAGTGAGTCGCAGCGGGGGGGCCTAAATGAGCAGTTCTTC	CAISESQRGGLNEQFF
TRBD1	TRBV5-1	-	14	TRBJ2-3	TGCGCCAGCAAAGGGGGCCGTAGCACAGATACGCAGTATTTT	CASKGGRSTDTQYF
-	TRBV7-9	-	12	TRBJ2-1	TGTGCCAGCAGCTCTATAGCGATTGAGCAGTTCTTC	CASSSIAIEQFF
TRBD1	TRBV5-1	-	15	TRBJ1-1	TGCGCCAGCAGCGGGGGACAGCCCATGAACACTGAAGCTTTCTTT	CASSGGQPMNTEAFF
TRBD2	TRBV5-1	-	16	TRBJ2-5	TGCGCCAGCAGCTTGGCCGCCCCTAGCGGGCAAGAGACCCAGTACTTC	CASSLAAPSGQETQYF
TRBD1	TRBV5-1	-	14	TRBJ1-2	TGCGCCAGCAGCTCTGGGGACAGGGTGAATGGCTACACCTTC	CASSSGDRVNGYTF
-	TRBV6-5	-	13	TRBJ1-3	TGTGCCAGCAGACCGGGATATGGAAACACCATATATTTT	CASRPGYGNTIYF
TRBD1	TRBV3-1/TRBV3-2	once	14	TRBJ1-5	TGTGCCAGCAGCCAACGGGACAGGGATCAGCCCCAGCATTTT	CASSQRDRDQPQHF
-	TRBV15	-	14	TRBJ2-2	TGTGCCACCAGCAGATCGAGGGTCCCCGGGGAGCTGTTTTTT	CATSRSRVPGELFF
-	TRBV7-3	once	15	TRBJ2-3	TGTGCCAGTAAAGGGGGGGCCCCTAGCACAGATACGCAGTATTTT	CASKGGAPSTDTQYF
TRBD1	TRBV9	-	18	TRBJ2-2	TGTGCCAGCAGCGTCGATGGGGACAGGACAACCTACACCGGGGAGCTGTTTTTT	CASSVDGDRTTYTGELFF
-	TRBV2	-	14	TRBJ1-5	TGTGCCAGCATAGCTACGAATAGCAATCAGCCCCAGCATTTT	CASIATNSNQPQHF
-	TRBV18	few	14	TRBJ1-6	TGTGCCAGCTCACCAGTGTCAGGATACTCACCCCTCCACTTT	CASSPVSGYSPLHF
-	TRBV15	few	14	TRBJ1-2	TGTGCCACCAGCAGAGACAACGCGGGCTATGGCTACACCTTC	CATSRDNAGYGYTF
TRBD1	TRBV5-1	-	15	TRBJ1-2	TGCGCCAGCAGCCCAGGGACAGAAGCAAACTATGGCTACACCTTC	CASSPGTEANYGYTF